Below are 24 T cell receptor beta chains sequenced from a single sample in a study of blood T cells in healthy people across ages. The second PCR ran about 6 to 12 cycles with a sample-barcoded 5' primer and J-beta primers. TCRdb independently ran MiXCR on the 5' RACE reads; one entry per CDR3 protein. The sample contains 700,000 or so distinct CDR3 sequences, 40% to 45% of which appear only once. Sequencing was done on a sample of blood. The receptors shown here come from a man at least 80 years old in good health.

V is TRBV10-2 and J is TRBJ1-6, with 7 bases identical to TRBD1. Trimming took 4 bases from V and 4 from J; bases not matched to a gene: 7. CDR1 WSHSY and CDR2 SAAADI come from the germline V gene. There are 16 residues in the CDR3. The CDR3 region is CASSATGVGYNSPLHF. The CDR3, as DNA: TGCGCCAGCAGTGCAACAGGGGTTGGGTATAATTCACCCCTCCACTTT.

This rearrangement joins TRBV28 to TRBJ2-7, with 7 bases matching TRBD2. Losses at the gene ends were 9 bases for V and 5 bases for J; bases not matched to a gene: 10. Per germline, CDR1 MDHEN and CDR2 SYDVKM. The CDR3 is made up of 13 amino acids. The CDR3 here is CASRGGSIDEQYF. CDR3 nucleotides: TGTGCCAGTAGGGGAGGGTCTATCGACGAGCAGTACTTC.

The CDR3, as DNA: TGTGCCAGCAGGCCGGGTCAGCGGGTAACTAGCACAGATACGCAGTATTTT. It codes for CASRPGQRVTSTDTQYF. The gene calls are TRBV2 and TRBJ2-3, with a tentative D call TRBD2 (6 bases). Between the trimmed V and J ends, which lost 6 bases and 0 bases, there was a span of 19 bases. The CDR3 is 17 residues long. Germline values: CDR1 SNHLY, CDR2 FYNNEI.

Of note for this clonotype: One junction end disagrees with the germline gene, perhaps due to a read error. V and J are TRBV7-7 and TRBJ2-3, with TRBD2 matching over 11 bases. Per germline, CDR1 SSHAT and CDR2 FNYEAQ (reference sequence). This CDR3 is built from 17 residues. The CDR3 nucleotides read TGTGCTAGCAGCCAAGGTCGGACTAGCGGGTCTGAAGATACGCAGTATTTT. Its protein product is CASSQGRTSGSEDTQYF.

The chain carries TRBV12-3 or TRBV12-4 and TRBJ2-3; 10 nucleotides agree with TRBD2. This CDR3 spans 16 amino acids. Losses at the gene ends were 7 bases for V and 10 bases for J; bases not matched to a gene: 17. The CDR3: CASTRRASGRLGAQYF. Written as DNA, the CDR3 is TGTGCCAGCACTCGTAGGGCTAGCGGGAGACTGGGTGCGCAGTATTTT.

This clonotype was found a few times. This chain links TRBV9 with TRBJ2-7; possibly TRBD2 for D (6 bases). Germline V gives CDR1 SGDLS, CDR2 YYNGEE. The CDR3 extends over 15 amino acids. Trimming cost V 4 bases and J 7 bases, with 21 bases left between them. CDR3 protein: CASSPMISPRGEQYF. DNA for the CDR3: TGTGCCAGCAGCCCCATGATTAGCCCTCGGGGGGAGCAGTACTTC.

The rearrangement uses TRBV6-6 and TRBJ2-1; 11 nucleotides line up with TRBD2. J was trimmed by 10 bases and V by 1 base; bases with no gene match: 9. The germline gives CDR1 MNHNY, CDR2 SVGAGI (reference sequence). The CDR3 is made up of 16 amino acids. Here the CDR3 DNA reads TGTGCCAGCAGTTACTTCACTAGCGGGGGACTGGGGGAGCAGTTCTTC. This codes for CASSYFTSGGLGEQFF.

The chain combines TRBV28 with TRBJ2-1; unclear D gene. V was clipped by 4 bases and J by 2 bases, with 9 bases between them. The length of the CDR3 is 14 residues. From germline, CDR1 is MDHEN and CDR2 SYDVKM. The CDR3 protein is CASSSWFTYNEQFF. CDR3 DNA sequence: TGTGCCAGCAGTTCCTGGTTTACCTACAATGAGCAGTTCTTC. The variable domain in full, with the rest retrieved from reference TRBV28 and TRBJ2-1, is DVKVTQSSRYLVKRTGEKVFLECVQDMDHENMFWYRQDPGLGLRLIYFSYDVKMKEKGDIPEGYSVSREKKERFSLILESASTNQTSMYLCASSSWFTYNEQFFGPGTRLTVL.

This chain links TRBV13 with TRBJ2-5; 9 bases match TRBD2. V was pared by 7 bases and J by 11 bases, with 17 bases of the junction left unmatched. The CDR3 sequence is 15 residues long. In germline, CDR1 is PRHDT, CDR2 FYEKMQ (reference sequence). The CDR3: CASTLSGRGGGEQYF. In DNA form, the CDR3 reads TGTGCCAGCACCCTTAGCGGGAGAGGTGGTGGTGAGCAGTACTTC.

The chain is built from TRBV29-1 and TRBJ2-7, with 9 bases that match TRBD1. Looked up from germline, CDR1 is SQVTM and CDR2 is ANQGSEA. The CDR3 extends over 16 amino acids. Unmatched junction bases numbered 8, after V lost 0 bases and J lost 2 bases. DNA of the CDR3: TGCAGCGTTGAAGAGTTTGGGACAGGGACGACCTACGAGCAGTACTTC. This sequence encodes CSVEEFGTGTTYEQYF.

The V call is TRBV5-1, the J call TRBJ1-2; TRBD1 is a possible D gene (5 bases). The CDR3 extends over 13 amino acids. Trimming shortened V by 7 bases and J by 2 bases, and 12 bases separated the two germline ends. Germline V gene data show CDR1 as SGHRS and CDR2 as YFSETQ. The CDR3 protein is CASCPGQNYGYTF. DNA of the CDR3: TGCGCCAGCTGTCCGGGGCAGAACTATGGCTACACCTTC.

The V call is TRBV27, the J call TRBJ2-1; TRBD2 matches at 11 bases. CDR3 length equals 15 residues. V lost 2 bases and J lost 15; bases outside the gene matches: 12. The germline gives CDR1 MNHEY, CDR2 SMNVEV (reference sequence). The CDR3 region is CASSLTKGGTSGSFF. In DNA, the CDR3 is TGTGCCAGCAGTTTAACGAAGGGGGGGACTAGCGGCTCGTTCTTC.

This clonotype came up a few times. This chain connects TRBV27 to TRBJ1-4; TRBD1 matches 10 bases. V was clipped by 6 bases and J by 0 bases; unmatched bases: 4. Looked up from germline, CDR1 is MNHEY and CDR2 is SMNVEV (reference sequence). CDR3 size: 16 residues. The DNA of the CDR3 is TGTGCCAGCAGCGCCGGGACAGGGGCAACTAATGAAAAACTGTTTTTT. Encoded protein: CASSAGTGATNEKLFF. The variable domain in full, completed from reference TRBV27 and TRBJ1-4, reads EAQVTQNPRYLITVTGKKLTVTCSQNMNHEYMSWYRQDPGLGLRQIYYSMNVEVTDKGDVPEGYKVSRKEKRNFPLILESPSPNQTSLYFCASSAGTGATNEKLFFGSGTQLSVL.

This rearrangement joins TRBV16 to TRBJ2-1; D ambiguous. Trimming took 0 bases from V and 7 from J, leaving 4 bases between them. CDR3 length equals 12 residues. The germline gives CDR1 KGHSY, CDR2 FQNENV. CDR3 DNA: TGTGCCAGCAGCCAATCGGGTAATGAGCAGTTCTTC. It translates to CASSQSGNEQFF. The full variable domain, rest sourced from reference TRBV16 and TRBJ2-1, is GEEVAQTPKHLVRGEGQKAKLYCAPIKGHSYVFWYQQVLKNEFKFLISFQNENVFDETGMPKERFSAKCLPNSPCSLEIQATKLEDSAVYFCASSQSGNEQFFGPGTRLTVL.

This clonotype was seen a handful of times. The chain employs TRBV27 and TRBJ2-5; 11 positions agree with TRBD2. The germline V gene has CDR1 MNHEY and CDR2 SMNVEV (reference sequence). Germline trimming cut 0 bases from V and 6 bases from J; bases unmatched to any gene: 6. CDR3 length: 16 residues. The CDR3 nucleotides read TGTGCCAGCAGTTTATCCCTAGCGGGAGGCCCAAAGACCCAGTACTTC. It is translated as CASSLSLAGGPKTQYF.

J is TRBJ2-6 and V is TRBV7-2; TRBD1 or TRBD2 may be the D gene (5 bases each). Germline CDR1 SGHTA, CDR2 FQGNSA. The CDR3 sequence is 17 residues long. The ends were cut back, 0 bases at V and 2 bases at J, with 11 bases in the middle. The chain's CDR3 is CASSLAGTSTGANVLTF. The CDR3 nucleotides are TGTGCCAGCAGCTTAGCGGGGACCTCGACTGGGGCCAACGTCCTGACTTTC.

This clonotype occurred a few times. V and J are TRBV29-1 and TRBJ1-2; 9 nucleotides agree with TRBD1. Germline-derived CDR1 and CDR2 are SQVTM and ANQGSEA. V lost 1 base and J lost 8; bases outside the gene matches: 8. This CDR3 has 14 amino acids. The CDR3 nucleotides are TGCAGCGTTGAAGCCCGAGGACAGGGGAGAGGCTACACCTTC. Protein sequence: CSVEARGQGRGYTF.

The sample holds one count of this clonotype. The chain recombines TRBV11-3 with TRBJ2-5; D is unresolved. Per the germline V gene, CDR1 is SGHNT and CDR2 is YENEEA. The CDR3 totals 14 residues. Trimming cost V 5 bases and J 5 bases, with 15 bases left between them. CDR3 in DNA: TGTGCCAGCAGCCTAGGGCCGCCCGGGGAGACCCAGTACTTC. Its protein product is CASSLGPPGETQYF.

This chain links TRBV9 with TRBJ2-1, with 10 bases fitting TRBD2. Germline CDR1 and CDR2: SGDLS and YYNGEE. With V trimmed by 4 bases and J by 2 bases, 3 bases remained unmatched. The CDR3 spans 15 residues. CDR3 sequence (DNA): TGTGCCAGCAGCACAACTAGCGGGACCTACAATGAGCAGTTCTTC. As protein: CASSTTSGTYNEQFF.

There are many counts of this clonotype. The rearrangement links TRBV3-1 to TRBJ1-2, with D unclear. Germline V lookup: CDR1 LGHDT, CDR2 YNNKEL (reference sequence). V was trimmed by 2 bases and J by 2 bases, leaving 9 bases between them. The CDR3 loop spans 14 amino acids. The CDR3 DNA reads TGTGCCAGCAGCCAAAGGACGAAGAACTATGGCTACACCTTC. Protein sequence: CASSQRTKNYGYTF.

The V gene is TRBV6-2 or TRBV6-3, the J gene TRBJ1-5; D call uncertain. The CDR3 is 13 residues long. V lost 8 bases and J lost 4, with 12 bases in between. CDR1 and CDR2 from the germline V gene are MNHEY and SVGEGT. The CDR3 DNA sequence: TGTGCCAGCGCCGGGCCTTTTAATCAGCCCCAGCATTTT. This translates into CASAGPFNQPQHF.

This clonotype came up a few times. V and J are TRBV6-1 and TRBJ2-7, with TRBD2 as a possible D gene (5 bases). V lost 6 bases and J 3 bases, leaving 15 bases between the germline ends. Germline V CDR1 and CDR2: MNHNS, SASEGT. CDR3 size: 14 residues. As DNA, the CDR3 is TGTGCCAGCAGGGAGAGGGAGACTCTCTACGAGCAGTACTTC. Translating gives CASRERETLYEQYF.

This clonotype appeared once. The chain combines TRBV14 with TRBJ2-2; 9 positions agree with TRBD1. Germline CDR1 is SGHDN and CDR2 is FVKESK. Trimming cost V 4 bases and J 6 bases; bases outside gene matches: 9. CDR3 length: 16 amino acids. CDR3 loop: CASSREGQGVAGELFF. In DNA, the CDR3 is TGTGCCAGCAGCCGGGAGGGACAGGGAGTCGCCGGGGAGCTGTTTTTT.

This clonotype was observed a few times. The V and J genes are TRBV6-4 and TRBJ2-1, with TRBD1 matching over 8 bases. From germline, CDR1 is MRHNA and CDR2 SNTAGT. Unmatched junction bases numbered 8, after V lost 0 bases and J lost 1 base. CDR3 length: 18 residues. This CDR3 reads CASSDSRTGLNSYNEQFF. The CDR3 DNA follows: TGTGCCAGCAGTGACTCCCGGACAGGGTTGAATTCCTACAATGAGCAGTTCTTC.